Presented here are 22 T cell receptor beta chains from one specimen sequenced in a study of cytomegalovirus exposure and HLA in healthy donors. PCR employed 60 Vbeta and 13 Jbeta primers. TCRdb keeps only in-frame clones here, not all; method: immunoSEQ multiplex PCR. The table lists about 130,000 clones, around 73% of them singletons. What was sequenced was PBMCs. These receptors all stem from a man between 60 and 75 years old in good health and CMV-seropositive.

A few counts support this clone. For the CDR3, the DNA is TGTGCCAGCAGGGCTTGGGGGGGGGCGATGGCCGGGGAGCTGTTTTTT. The encoded protein is CASRAWGGAMAGELFF. This chain joins TRBV2 and TRBJ2-2; a possible D gene is TRBD2 (7 bases). CDR1 and CDR2 from the germline V gene are SNHLY and FYNNEI. The CDR3 is 16 residues long. Trimming cost V 6 bases and J 6 bases, with 20 bases left between them.

The genes are TRBV30 and TRBJ1-1; D is ambiguous. Trimming took off 3 bases at V and 4 bases at J, with 6 bases between the two ends. CDR1 and CDR2 from the germline V gene are GTSNPN and SVGIG (reference sequence). This CDR3 spans 11 amino acids. The CDR3 loop is CAWSPGTEAFF. CDR3 coding DNA: TGTGCCTGGAGCCCGGGCACTGAAGCTTTCTTT.

CDR3 sequence (DNA): TGCAGCGTTGAGGACAGAGCCTTCACTGAAGCTTTCTTT. Its translation is CSVEDRAFTEAFF. The chain uses TRBV29-1 and TRBJ1-1, with D possibly matching TRBD1 (6 bases). Looked up from germline, CDR1 is SQVTM and CDR2 is ANQGSEA. CDR3 size: 13 residues. V was trimmed by 3 bases and J by 4 bases, leaving 12 bases between them. Combining the CDR3 with reference TRBV29-1 and TRBJ1-1 gives the whole variable domain SAVISQKPSRDICQRGTSLTIQCQVDSQVTMMFWYRQQPGQSLTLIATANQGSEATYESGFVIDKFPISRPNLTFSTLTVSNMSPEDSSIYLCSVEDRAFTEAFFGQGTRLTVV.

This clone was detected a few times. This chain uses TRBV4-2 with TRBJ2-3, with 9 nucleotides matching TRBD2. Trimming cost V 7 bases and J 3 bases; bases outside gene matches: 5. Germline assignment: CDR1 LGHNA and CDR2 YNFKEQ. CDR3 size: 14 residues. CDR3 DNA sequence: TGTGCCAGCACCCGCGGGGGGGCAACAGATACGCAGTATTTT. As protein: CASTRGGATDTQYF.

V and J are TRBV9 and TRBJ2-2, with a weak D call TRBD1 (5 bases). V was pared by 0 bases and J by 5 bases, with 14 bases between. The CDR3 extends over 16 amino acids. Germline V CDR1 and CDR2: SGDLS, YYNGEE. CDR3 sequence: CASSVGQGEWTGELFF. CDR3 nucleotide sequence: TGTGCCAGCAGCGTAGGGCAGGGTGAATGGACCGGGGAGCTGTTTTTT.

This chain connects TRBV4-2 to TRBJ2-4; D gene ambiguous. Trimming removed 3 bases from V and 1 base from J, with 7 bases in between. The CDR3 contains 14 residues. Germline-derived CDR1 and CDR2 are LGHNA and YNFKEQ. The CDR3 bases are TGTGCCAGCAGCCAGGCCGGGGCCAAAAACATTCAGTACTTC. This codes for CASSQAGAKNIQYF.

This rearrangement joins TRBV6-5 to TRBJ1-1, with unresolved D. CDR1 and CDR2 (germline): MNHEY, SVGAGI. The CDR3 runs to 13 residues. V was clipped by 6 bases and J by 1 base, with 9 bases between them. The CDR3 here is CASRRSKNTEAFF. For the CDR3, the DNA is TGTGCCAGCAGACGAAGCAAGAACACTGAAGCTTTCTTT.

The rearrangement links TRBV5-4 to TRBJ2-2; 8 bases are shared with TRBD2. Trimming cost V 4 bases and J 2 bases; bases outside gene matches: 10. This CDR3 has 17 amino acids. Germline loops: CDR1 SGHNT, CDR2 YYREEE (reference sequence). The CDR3 sequence: CASSPEIAGINTGELFF. CDR3 sequence (DNA): TGTGCCAGCAGCCCGGAAATAGCGGGGATTAACACCGGGGAGCTGTTTTTT.

This rearrangement joins TRBV5-4 to TRBJ1-1; 8 bases fit TRBD1. The CDR3 runs to 14 residues. Germline values: CDR1 SGHNT, CDR2 YYREEE (reference sequence). The V gene end was trimmed by 3 bases and the J gene end by 2 bases; junction bases not matched to a gene: 3. DNA of the CDR3: TGTGCCAGCAGCTCGACAGGGGACAACACTGAAGCTTTCTTT. This gives the protein CASSSTGDNTEAFF.

This clone occurred a few times. The chain is built from TRBV11-2 and TRBJ2-5, with no clear D. The CDR3 extends over 17 amino acids. Trimming left V 1 base short and J 5 bases short, with 20 bases between. In germline, CDR1 is SGHAT, CDR2 FQNNGV. The CDR3 DNA reads as TGTGCCAGCAGCTTAGTCGGCGGTGGAGCGAGGTTTGAGACCCAGTACTTC. It is translated as CASSLVGGGARFETQYF.

The rearrangement links TRBV5-5 to TRBJ1-4, with D possibly being TRBD1 (6 bases). Trimming pared 3 bases from V and 8 bases from J, leaving 11 bases between. CDR3 size: 13 residues. From germline, CDR1 is SGHKS and CDR2 YYEKEE (reference sequence). The CDR3 region is CASSSQGNEKLFF. The CDR3 bases are TGTGCCAGCAGCTCACAGGGTAACGAAAAACTGTTTTTT.

This chain joins TRBV15 and TRBJ2-1; TRBD2 matches 9 bases. Germline CDR1 reads LNHNV; CDR2 reads YYDKDF (reference sequence). The CDR3 spans 15 residues. Trimming took 1 base from V and 3 from J; bases not matched to a gene: 1. The CDR3 region has the DNA TGTGCCACCAGCAGAGGAGCGGGGGGCTACAATGAGCAGTTCTTC. Translated, it gives CATSRGAGGYNEQFF.

DNA for the CDR3: TGTGCCAGTAGTATTGGGTCTGGGAGCGATCAGCCCCAGCATTTT. Protein sequence: CASSIGSGSDQPQHF. The chain has TRBV19 and TRBJ1-5; D not resolved. CDR1 is LNHDA and CDR2 is SQIVND in the germline V gene (reference sequence). Between the trimmed V and J ends, which lost 3 bases and 5 bases, there was a span of 14 bases. The CDR3 has 15 amino acids.

This chain connects TRBV6-1 to TRBJ2-7; tentatively, D is TRBD1 (5 bases). This CDR3 is built from 14 residues. Germline CDR1 is MNHNS and CDR2 is SASEGT. Trimming removed 7 bases from V and 2 bases from J, with 15 bases in between. The CDR3 coding sequence is TGTGCCAGCAAACGACAAGGGGTAGCCTACGAGCAGTACTTC. Protein: CASKRQGVAYEQYF.

The chain has TRBV5-4 and TRBJ2-5; D may be TRBD2 (7 bases). Trimming took 0 bases from V and 5 from J, leaving 14 bases between them. Looked up from germline, CDR1 is SGHNT and CDR2 is YYREEE (reference sequence). The CDR3 covers 15 residues. For the CDR3, the DNA is TGTGCCAGCAGCTTGGTCGGGGCGGGGGCCGAGACCCAGTACTTC. As protein: CASSLVGAGAETQYF.

The CDR3 loop is CASSFQGEPYEQYF. CDR3 coding DNA: TGTGCCAGCAGTTTCCAGGGGGAACCCTACGAGCAGTACTTC. The V and J genes are TRBV28 and TRBJ2-7; 7 bases fit TRBD1. CDR3 length: 14 amino acids. The V gene's germline CDR1 is MDHEN and CDR2 SYDVKM. V was pared by 3 bases and J by 2 bases, with 4 bases of the junction left unmatched.

This rearrangement joins TRBV7-8 to TRBJ2-1; 11 bases match TRBD2. The CDR3 runs to 15 residues. Trimming took 5 bases from V and 4 from J; bases not matched to a gene: 4. The germline CDR1 and CDR2 sequences are SGHVS and FQNEAQ. The CDR3 here is CASSRLAGLYNEQFF. The CDR3 nucleotides read TGTGCCAGCAGCCGACTAGCGGGGTTGTACAATGAGCAGTTCTTC. Together with reference TRBV7-8 and TRBJ2-1, the CDR3 gives the full variable domain: GAGVSQSPRYKVAKRGQDVALRCDPISGHVSLFWYQQALGQGPEFLTYFQNEAQLDKSGLPSDRFFAERPEGSVSTLKIQRTQQEDSAVYLCASSRLAGLYNEQFFGPGTRLTVL.

J is TRBJ2-7 and V is TRBV28; D is undetermined. The CDR3 runs 13 residues. CDR1 and CDR2 from the germline V gene are MDHEN and SYDVKM. The V end lost 5 bases, the J end lost 4 bases, and 12 bases lay between the germline ends. The CDR3 region is CASSDTAVYEQYF. The CDR3 DNA is TGTGCCAGCAGTGATACCGCGGTTTACGAGCAGTACTTC.

J is TRBJ2-7 and V is TRBV28; unclear D gene. Trimming removed 6 bases from V and 6 bases from J, with 12 bases in between. Germline CDR1 and CDR2: MDHEN and SYDVKM. The length of the CDR3 is 12 residues. CDR3 sequence (DNA): TGTGCCAGCAGCCCCTCTATTTTCGAGCAGTACTTC. This sequence encodes CASSPSIFEQYF.

In its sample, this clone is medium-sized. The chain combines TRBV5-4 with TRBJ2-1; D is unresolved. Germline assignment: CDR1 SGHNT and CDR2 YYREEE (reference sequence). Between the trimmed V and J ends, which lost 4 bases and 0 bases, there was a span of 5 bases. The CDR3 has 13 residues. CDR3 loop: CASSPPSYNEQFF. The CDR3 DNA reads as TGTGCCAGCAGCCCTCCCTCCTACAATGAGCAGTTCTTC.

The J gene is TRBJ1-3, the V gene TRBV6-5; D gene unclear. The CDR3 has 15 amino acids. The V end was cut by 4 bases, the J end by 4 bases, with 14 bases between. The V gene's germline CDR1 is MNHEY and CDR2 SVGAGI. CDR3 coding DNA: TGTGCCAGCAGTTTAGTGGCGGCGAACGGAAACACCATATATTTT. Its translation is CASSLVAANGNTIYF.

The genes are TRBV11-2 and TRBJ1-1, with 7 bases lining up with TRBD1. The ends lost 1 base at V and 2 bases at J; junction bases unmatched: 4. This CDR3 contains 15 residues. In germline, CDR1 is SGHAT, CDR2 FQNNGV. The DNA for the CDR3 is TGTGCCAGCAGCTTAGCCGCAGGGGGTAACACTGAAGCTTTCTTT. This encodes CASSLAAGGNTEAFF.